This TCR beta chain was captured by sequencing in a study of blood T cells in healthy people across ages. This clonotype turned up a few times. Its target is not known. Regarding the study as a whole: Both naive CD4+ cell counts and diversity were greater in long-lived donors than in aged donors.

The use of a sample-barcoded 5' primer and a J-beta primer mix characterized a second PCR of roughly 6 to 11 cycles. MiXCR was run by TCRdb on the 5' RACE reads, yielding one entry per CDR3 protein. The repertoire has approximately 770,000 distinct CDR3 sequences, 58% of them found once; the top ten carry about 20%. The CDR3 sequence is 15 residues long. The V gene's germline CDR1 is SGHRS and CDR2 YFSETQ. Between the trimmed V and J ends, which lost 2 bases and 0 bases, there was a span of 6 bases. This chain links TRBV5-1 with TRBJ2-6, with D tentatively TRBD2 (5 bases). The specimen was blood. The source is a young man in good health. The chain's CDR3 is CASSFGNSGANVLTF. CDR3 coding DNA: TGCGCCAGCAGCTTCGGGAACTCTGGGGCCAACGTCCTGACTTTC. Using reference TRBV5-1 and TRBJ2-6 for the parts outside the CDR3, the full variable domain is KAGVTQTPRYLIKTRGQQVTLSCSPISGHRSVSWYQQTPGQGLQFLFEYFSETQRNKGNFPGRFSGRQFSNSRSEMNVSTLELGDSALYLCASSFGNSGANVLTFGAGSRLTVL.